This TCR beta chain derives from a study of PD-L1 blockade in urothelial cancer. Overall study context: Dosed intravenously at 1,200 mg every 3 weeks, atezolizumab was initiated by patients at some point between 2014 and 2016. Specimens of blood held a median count of about 150,000 T cells. Investigators checked blood 3 weeks (second dose) and 6 weeks after treatment start.

Method: immunoSEQ multiplex PCR; TCRdb's copy keeps in-frame clones and lacks some. Among about 100,000 clones listed, approximately 90% were seen once. This clone was recorded only once. The material sequenced was PBMCs, taken around atezolizumab (anti-PD-L1) treatment. The TCR was taken from a woman aged 80 or over with urothelial cancer.

The CDR3 sequence is CASSINADQPQHF. CDR3 DNA: TGTGCCAGTAGTATTAACGCGGATCAGCCCCAGCATTTT. V usage is TRBV19 and J usage is TRBJ1-5; unclear D gene. The CDR3 is 13 amino acids. Per germline, CDR1 LNHDA and CDR2 SQIVND (reference sequence). V dropped 3 bases and J dropped 5 bases, with 8 bases sitting between them. The whole variable domain, filled in from reference TRBV19 and TRBJ1-5, reads DGGITQSPKYLFRKEGQNVTLSCEQNLNHDAMYWYRQDPGQGLRLIYYSQIVNDFQKGDIAEGYSVSREKKESFPLTVTSAQKNPTAFYLCASSINADQPQHFGDGTRLSIL.